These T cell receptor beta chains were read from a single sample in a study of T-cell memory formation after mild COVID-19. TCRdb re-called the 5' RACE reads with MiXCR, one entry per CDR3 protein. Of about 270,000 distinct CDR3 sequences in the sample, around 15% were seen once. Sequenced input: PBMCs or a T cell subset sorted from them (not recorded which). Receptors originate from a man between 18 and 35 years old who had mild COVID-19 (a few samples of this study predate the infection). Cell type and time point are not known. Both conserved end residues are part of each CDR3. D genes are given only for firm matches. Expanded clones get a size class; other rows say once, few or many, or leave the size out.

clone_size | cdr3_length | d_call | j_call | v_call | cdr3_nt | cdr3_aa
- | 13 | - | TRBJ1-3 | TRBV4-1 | TGCGCCAGCAGCCAAGCCGGGACCAACACCATATATTTT | CASSQAGTNTIYF
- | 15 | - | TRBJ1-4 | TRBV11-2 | TGTGCCAGCAGCTTATGGCCCCGGGCTAATGAAAAACTGTTTTTT | CASSLWPRANEKLFF
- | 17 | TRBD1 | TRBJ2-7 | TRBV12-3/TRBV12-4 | TGTGCCAGCAGTTTGGGGATGACGGGGACAGGGTCCTACGAGCAGTACTTC | CASSLGMTGTGSYEQYF
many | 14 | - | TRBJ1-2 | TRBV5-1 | TGCGCCAGCAGCGGGCTTCGGGACGGCTATGGCTACACCTTC | CASSGLRDGYGYTF
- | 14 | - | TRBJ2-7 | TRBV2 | TGTGCCAGCAGTGAATATGGCGCTAGGGTCGAGCAGTACTTC | CASSEYGARVEQYF
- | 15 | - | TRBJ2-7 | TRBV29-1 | TGCAGCGTTTTGCCAGGGGCTGGGGCCGCAGGCGAGCAGTACTTC | CSVLPGAGAAGEQYF
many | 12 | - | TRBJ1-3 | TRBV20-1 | TGCAGTGCTGCTGGGCCCGGAAACACCATATATTTT | CSAAGPGNTIYF
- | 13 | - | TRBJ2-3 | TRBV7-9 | TGTGCCAGCAGTCCCGGGACACGTAATACGCAGTATTTT | CASSPGTRNTQYF
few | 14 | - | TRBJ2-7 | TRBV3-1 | TGTGCCAGCAGCCAATCACTAGTATCCTACGAGCAGTACTTC | CASSQSLVSYEQYF
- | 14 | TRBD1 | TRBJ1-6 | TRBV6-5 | TGTGCCAGCACCCGGCGACAGGGACAGTCACCCCTCCACTTT | CASTRRQGQSPLHF
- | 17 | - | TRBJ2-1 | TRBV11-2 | TGTGCCAGCAGTCTAACTCTGACTTTTGGGGGCCAAGGGAAGCAGTTCTTC | CASSLTLTFGGQGKQFF
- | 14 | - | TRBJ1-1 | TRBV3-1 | TGTGCCAGCAGCCAAGGGGGACGGGGAAGTGAAGCTTTCTTT | CASSQGGRGSEAFF
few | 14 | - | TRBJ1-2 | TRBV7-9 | TGTGCCAGCAGCCTTTTATCGGAGCGGACGAAATACACCTTC | CASSLLSERTKYTF
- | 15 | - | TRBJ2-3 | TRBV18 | TGTGCCAGCACAAGAGGAGCGGGCAACACAGATACGCAGTATTTT | CASTRGAGNTDTQYF
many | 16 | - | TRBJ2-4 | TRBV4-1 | TGCGCCAGCAGCCCCTATATTGGTGAGGCAGGGGTCATTCAGTACTTC | CASSPYIGEAGVIQYF
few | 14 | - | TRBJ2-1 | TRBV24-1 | TGTGCCACCAGTGATTTAGGGCAGGGCTATGAGCAGTTCTTC | CATSDLGQGYEQFF
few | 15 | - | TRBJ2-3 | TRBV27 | TGTGCCAGCAGTAAAATTGACTCTAGCACAGATACGCAGTATTTT | CASSKIDSSTDTQYF
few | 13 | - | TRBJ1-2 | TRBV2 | TGTGCCAGCAGTGAGGAAGCAGGCGTGGATGGCACCTTC | CASSEEAGVDGTF
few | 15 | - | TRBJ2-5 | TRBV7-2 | TGTGCCAGCAGCTTTTCAGCGGCCGGGGAGGAGACCCAGTACTTC | CASSFSAAGEETQYF
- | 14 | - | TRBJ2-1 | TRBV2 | TGTGCCAGCAGTCCTTGGGGCAGGGGAAATGAGCAGTTCTTC | CASSPWGRGNEQFF
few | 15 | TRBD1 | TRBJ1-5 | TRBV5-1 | TGCGCCAGCAGCGCGGGACAGGGGGCTGGTCAGCCCCAGCATTTT | CASSAGQGAGQPQHF
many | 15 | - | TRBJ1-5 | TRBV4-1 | TGCGCCAGCAGCCAAGAGGTGACAGGCGAACAGCCCCAGCATTTT | CASSQEVTGEQPQHF
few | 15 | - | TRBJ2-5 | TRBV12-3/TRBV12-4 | TGTGCCAGCACGAATCAAGGGCAGGCTCGAGAGACCCAGTACTTC | CASTNQGQARETQYF
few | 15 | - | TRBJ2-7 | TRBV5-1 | TGCGCCAGCAGCTGGGGGGCCGGCGAAGGCTACGAGCAGTACTTC | CASSWGAGEGYEQYF
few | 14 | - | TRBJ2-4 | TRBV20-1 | TGCAGTGCAGCGGGGGACAGAGCCAAAAACATTCAGTACTTC | CSAAGDRAKNIQYF
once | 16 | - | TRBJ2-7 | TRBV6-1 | TGTGCCAGCAGTGAAGATGGACGGGTACTAGTCTACGAGCAGTACTTC | CASSEDGRVLVYEQYF
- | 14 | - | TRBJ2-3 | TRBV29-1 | TGCAGCGTTGAGGGTCAGGGAGTCACAGATACGCAGTATTTT | CSVEGQGVTDTQYF
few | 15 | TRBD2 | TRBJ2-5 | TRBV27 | TGTGCCAGCAGTCAAACACTAGCGGGGGGTAGGACCCAGTACTTC | CASSQTLAGGRTQYF
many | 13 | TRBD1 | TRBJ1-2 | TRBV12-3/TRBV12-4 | TGTGCCAGCAGTTCGACAGGGGAGCCTGGCTACACCTTC | CASSSTGEPGYTF
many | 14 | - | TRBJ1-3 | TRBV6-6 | TGTGCCAGCAGTTACCTCACAGCTGGAAACACCATATATTTT | CASSYLTAGNTIYF
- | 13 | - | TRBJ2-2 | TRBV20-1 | TGCAGTGCTAGAGGCGGGGCCACCGGGGAGCTGTTTTTT | CSARGGATGELFF
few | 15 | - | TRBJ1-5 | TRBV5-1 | TGCGCCAGCAGCTTGGGCCTGGACAGCAATCAGCCCCAGCATTTT | CASSLGLDSNQPQHF
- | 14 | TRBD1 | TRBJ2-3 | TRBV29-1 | TGCAGCTCCCGGGACAGGGAGGGGACAGATACGCAGTATTTT | CSSRDREGTDTQYF
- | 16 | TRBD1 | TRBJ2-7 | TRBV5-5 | TGTGCCAGCAGCCTCCACCCCGGGACAGATACTTACGAGCAGTACTTC | CASSLHPGTDTYEQYF
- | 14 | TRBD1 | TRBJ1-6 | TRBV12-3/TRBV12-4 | TGTGCCAGCAGTTCCCGGACAGGGGCTTCACCCCTCCACTTT | CASSSRTGASPLHF
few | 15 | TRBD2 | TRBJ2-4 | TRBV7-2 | TGTGCCAGCAGCTCCCCGGGACTAGCGGTGAACATTCAGTACTTC | CASSSPGLAVNIQYF
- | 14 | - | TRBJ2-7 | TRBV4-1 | TGCGCCAGCAGCCCGATCGGGACTCCCTACGAGCAGTACTTC | CASSPIGTPYEQYF
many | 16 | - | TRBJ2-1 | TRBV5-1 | TGCGCCAGCAGCCGAACCTCGGTCGGAGACTACAATGAGCAGTTCTTC | CASSRTSVGDYNEQFF
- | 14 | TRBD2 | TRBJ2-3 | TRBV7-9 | TGTGCCAGCAGCCGAATCGGGAGGGAAGATACGCAGTATTTT | CASSRIGREDTQYF
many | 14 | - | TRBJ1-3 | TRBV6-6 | TGTGCCAGCCTCCCGGGTTCGGCTGGAAACACCATATATTTT | CASLPGSAGNTIYF
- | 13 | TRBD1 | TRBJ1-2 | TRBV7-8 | TGTGCCAGCAGCCCACGGACAGGGGAGGGCTACACCTTC | CASSPRTGEGYTF
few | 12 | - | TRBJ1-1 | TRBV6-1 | TGTGCCAGCAGTGAACCCGGGTTTCAAGCTTTCTTT | CASSEPGFQAFF
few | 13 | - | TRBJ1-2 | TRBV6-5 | TGTGCCAGCAGGGCACAGGGTTACTATGGCTACACCTTC | CASRAQGYYGYTF
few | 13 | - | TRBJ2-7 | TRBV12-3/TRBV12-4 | TGTGCCAGCAGTTTAAGGGGAACCTACGAGCAGTACTTC | CASSLRGTYEQYF
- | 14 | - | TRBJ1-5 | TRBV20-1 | TGCAGTGCCTTTCGGGCCTTCGGCAATCAGCCCCAGCATTTT | CSAFRAFGNQPQHF
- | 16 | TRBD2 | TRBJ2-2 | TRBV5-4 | TGTGCCAGCAGCCCTAGGGGAGGGCTCGACACCGGGGAGCTGTTTTTT | CASSPRGGLDTGELFF
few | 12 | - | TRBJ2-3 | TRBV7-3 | TGTGCCAGCAGCTTATGGGACGATACGCAGTATTTT | CASSLWDDTQYF